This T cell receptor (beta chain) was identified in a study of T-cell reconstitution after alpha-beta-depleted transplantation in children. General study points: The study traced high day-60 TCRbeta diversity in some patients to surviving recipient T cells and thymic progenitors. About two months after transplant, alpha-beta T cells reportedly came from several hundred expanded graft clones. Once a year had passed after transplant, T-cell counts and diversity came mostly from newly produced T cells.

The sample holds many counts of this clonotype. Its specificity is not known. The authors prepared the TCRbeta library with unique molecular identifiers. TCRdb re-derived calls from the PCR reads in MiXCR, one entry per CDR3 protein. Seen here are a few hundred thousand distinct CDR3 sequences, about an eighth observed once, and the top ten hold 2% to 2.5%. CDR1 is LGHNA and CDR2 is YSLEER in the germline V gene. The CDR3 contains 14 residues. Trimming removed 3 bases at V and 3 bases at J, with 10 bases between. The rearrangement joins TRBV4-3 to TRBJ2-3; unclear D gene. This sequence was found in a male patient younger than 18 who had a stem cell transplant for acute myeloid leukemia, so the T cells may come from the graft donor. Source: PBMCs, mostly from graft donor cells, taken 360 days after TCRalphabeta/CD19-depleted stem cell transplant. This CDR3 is CASSQASVTDTQYF. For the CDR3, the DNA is TGCGCCAGCAGCCAGGCAAGCGTGACAGATACGCAGTATTTT.